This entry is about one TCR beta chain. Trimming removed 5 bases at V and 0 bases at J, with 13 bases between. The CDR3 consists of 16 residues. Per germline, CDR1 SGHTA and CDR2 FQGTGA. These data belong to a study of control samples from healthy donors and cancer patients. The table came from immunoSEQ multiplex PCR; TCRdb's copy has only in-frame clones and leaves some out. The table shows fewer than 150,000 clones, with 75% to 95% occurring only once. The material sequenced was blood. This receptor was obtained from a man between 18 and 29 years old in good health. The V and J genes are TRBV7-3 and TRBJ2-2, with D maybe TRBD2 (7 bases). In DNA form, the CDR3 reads TGTGCCAGCAGCCCTCGCGGGGGCGCGAACACCGGGGAGCTGTTTTTT. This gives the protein CASSPRGGANTGELFF.